This T cell receptor (beta chain) was sequenced for a study of shared clonotypes between healthy human individuals. This CDR3 comprises 13 residues. Germline CDR1 and CDR2: SGHTA and FQGNSA. Trimming left V 4 bases short and J 0 bases short, with 7 bases between. A word on this clone: This sample includes further DNA sequences coding for the same CDR3.

Assay: immunoSEQ multiplex PCR; the TCRdb copy retains only in-frame clones and omits some. The sample lists 1,500,000 or so clones, approximately 98.5% occurring once. The source is a man younger than 45 in good health. The sample taken for sequencing was naive CD4+ T cells sorted from blood. Sample subset: CD45RA+ positively selected. V usage is TRBV7-2 and J usage is TRBJ2-7, with unresolved D. CDR3 sequence: CASSSSFSYEQYF. CDR3 nucleotides: TGTGCCAGCAGCTCTAGTTTCTCCTACGAGCAGTACTTC.